These 5 T cell receptor beta chains were all obtained from the same sample, sequenced in a study of cytomegalovirus exposure and HLA in healthy donors. Amplification used 60 Vbeta primers and 13 Jbeta primers. Generated by immunoSEQ multiplex PCR, the TCRdb table keeps only in-frame clones and is missing some. The data contain over 90,000 clones, approximately 70% of them seen just once; the ten biggest clones take up about 14%. The material sequenced was PBMCs. Receptor source: a woman aged 45-59 years in good health and CMV-seropositive.

The CDR3 coding sequence is TGTGCTAGTGGTTTGGGACTAGCGGGATCTAACAATGAGCAGTTCTTC. Protein product: CASGLGLAGSNNEQFF. The rearrangement uses TRBV12-5 and TRBJ2-1; 11 bases are shared with TRBD2. Losses at the gene ends were 1 base for V and 5 bases for J; bases not matched to a gene: 4. In germline, CDR1 is LGHNT, CDR2 FRNRAP. The CDR3 has 16 amino acids. The whole variable domain, remainder taken from reference TRBV12-5 and TRBJ2-1, is DARVTQTPRHKVTEMGQEVTMRCQPILGHNTVFWYRQTMMQGLELLAYFRNRAPLDDSGMPKDRFSAEMPDATLATLKIQPSEPRDSAVYFCASGLGLAGSNNEQFFGPGTRLTVL.

J is TRBJ1-5 and V is TRBV10-3; 8 nucleotides align to TRBD1. Germline V gives CDR1 ENHRY, CDR2 SYGVKD. The CDR3 is 13 residues long. The V gene end was trimmed by 6 bases and the J gene end by 8 bases; junction bases not matched to a gene: 6. The CDR3 loop is CAISGDRTEPQHF. CDR3 in DNA: TGTGCCATCAGCGGGGACAGGACGGAGCCCCAGCATTTT.

The sample holds one count of this clone. The chain uses TRBV11-2 and TRBJ2-7; 12 nucleotides agree with TRBD2. Trimming took 5 bases from V and 2 from J; bases not matched to a gene: 16. In germline, CDR1 is SGHAT, CDR2 FQNNGV. The CDR3 spans 19 residues. CDR3 residues: CASSGTGTSGRAVAYEQYF. The CDR3 region has the DNA TGTGCCAGCAGCGGGACCGGGACTAGCGGGCGGGCCGTAGCCTACGAGCAGTACTTC.

This chain uses TRBV13 with TRBJ1-1; weak D call: TRBD1 (6 bases). CDR3 length equals 14 residues. In germline, CDR1 is PRHDT, CDR2 FYEKMQ (reference sequence). V was clipped by 5 bases and J by 0 bases, with 10 bases between them. Here the CDR3 reads CASSLRGMNTEAFF. CDR3 DNA: TGTGCCAGCAGCCTCAGGGGCATGAACACTGAAGCTTTCTTT. The variable domain in full, with the rest retrieved from reference TRBV13 and TRBJ1-1, is AAGVIQSPRHLIKEKRETATLKCYPIPRHDTVYWYQQGPGQDPQFLISFYEKMQSDKGSIPDRFSAQQFSDYHSELNMSSLELGDSALYFCASSLRGMNTEAFFGQGTRLTVV.

This clone was recorded a few times. This chain links TRBV29-1 with TRBJ2-2; TRBD1 aligns across 8 bases. Trimming removed 4 bases from V and 2 bases from J; junction bases left unmatched: 3. Germline V gives CDR1 SQVTM, CDR2 ANQGSEA. The CDR3 sequence is 14 residues long. DNA for the CDR3: TGCAGCGTTGCCGGGACAGGTAACACCGGGGAGCTGTTTTTT. Amino acids: CSVAGTGNTGELFF.